This paragraph covers one TCR beta chain sequence. The CDR3 runs 15 residues. Germline CDR1 reads SGHTS; CDR2 reads YDEGEE. Trimming removed 0 bases at V and 0 bases at J, with 8 bases between. The data were taken from a study of T cell changes during pregnancy in multiple sclerosis. The repertoire was sequenced with immunoSEQ multiplex PCR; TCRdb's copy has only in-frame clones and lacks some. The top ten hold approximately 0.2% of the sample, which has approximately 73,000 clones, about 92% seen once. This specimen consisted of CD4+ T cells from peripheral blood mononuclear cells, obtained before pregnancy. This TCR came from a female donor with multiple sclerosis, enrolled in a pregnancy study. This chain uses TRBV5-8 with TRBJ2-3; no firm D call. The CDR3, as DNA: TGTGCCAGCAGCTTGGATCTACCTAGCACAGATACGCAGTATTTT. Protein: CASSLDLPSTDTQYF.